The clone carrying this TCR beta chain was observed at least ten times. These data come from a study of T cells in Graves' hyperthyroidism and ophthalmopathy. Amplification targeted TCR beta CDR3 regions from RNA transcripts. HTBI primers drove first-round RT-PCR of the TCR CDR3. TCRdb used MiXCR to reprocess the multiplex PCR reads, holding one entry per CDR3 protein. The table includes roughly 570,000 distinct CDR3 sequences, around 42% detected once. CDR1 and CDR2 from the germline V gene are SEHNR and FQNEAQ (reference sequence). Trimming cost V 1 base and J 3 bases, with 9 bases left between them. CDR3 length: 14 residues.

This sequence originates from an adult woman with Graves' disease, either hyperthyroidism or ophthalmopathy (not recorded which). The rearrangement links TRBV7-9 to TRBJ1-2; TRBD1 might be the D (5 bases). Material: peripheral blood or thyroid tissue (not recorded which). The CDR3 region is CASSLGGVDYGYTF. CDR3 coding DNA: TGTGCCAGCAGCTTAGGAGGGGTGGACTATGGCTACACCTTC.